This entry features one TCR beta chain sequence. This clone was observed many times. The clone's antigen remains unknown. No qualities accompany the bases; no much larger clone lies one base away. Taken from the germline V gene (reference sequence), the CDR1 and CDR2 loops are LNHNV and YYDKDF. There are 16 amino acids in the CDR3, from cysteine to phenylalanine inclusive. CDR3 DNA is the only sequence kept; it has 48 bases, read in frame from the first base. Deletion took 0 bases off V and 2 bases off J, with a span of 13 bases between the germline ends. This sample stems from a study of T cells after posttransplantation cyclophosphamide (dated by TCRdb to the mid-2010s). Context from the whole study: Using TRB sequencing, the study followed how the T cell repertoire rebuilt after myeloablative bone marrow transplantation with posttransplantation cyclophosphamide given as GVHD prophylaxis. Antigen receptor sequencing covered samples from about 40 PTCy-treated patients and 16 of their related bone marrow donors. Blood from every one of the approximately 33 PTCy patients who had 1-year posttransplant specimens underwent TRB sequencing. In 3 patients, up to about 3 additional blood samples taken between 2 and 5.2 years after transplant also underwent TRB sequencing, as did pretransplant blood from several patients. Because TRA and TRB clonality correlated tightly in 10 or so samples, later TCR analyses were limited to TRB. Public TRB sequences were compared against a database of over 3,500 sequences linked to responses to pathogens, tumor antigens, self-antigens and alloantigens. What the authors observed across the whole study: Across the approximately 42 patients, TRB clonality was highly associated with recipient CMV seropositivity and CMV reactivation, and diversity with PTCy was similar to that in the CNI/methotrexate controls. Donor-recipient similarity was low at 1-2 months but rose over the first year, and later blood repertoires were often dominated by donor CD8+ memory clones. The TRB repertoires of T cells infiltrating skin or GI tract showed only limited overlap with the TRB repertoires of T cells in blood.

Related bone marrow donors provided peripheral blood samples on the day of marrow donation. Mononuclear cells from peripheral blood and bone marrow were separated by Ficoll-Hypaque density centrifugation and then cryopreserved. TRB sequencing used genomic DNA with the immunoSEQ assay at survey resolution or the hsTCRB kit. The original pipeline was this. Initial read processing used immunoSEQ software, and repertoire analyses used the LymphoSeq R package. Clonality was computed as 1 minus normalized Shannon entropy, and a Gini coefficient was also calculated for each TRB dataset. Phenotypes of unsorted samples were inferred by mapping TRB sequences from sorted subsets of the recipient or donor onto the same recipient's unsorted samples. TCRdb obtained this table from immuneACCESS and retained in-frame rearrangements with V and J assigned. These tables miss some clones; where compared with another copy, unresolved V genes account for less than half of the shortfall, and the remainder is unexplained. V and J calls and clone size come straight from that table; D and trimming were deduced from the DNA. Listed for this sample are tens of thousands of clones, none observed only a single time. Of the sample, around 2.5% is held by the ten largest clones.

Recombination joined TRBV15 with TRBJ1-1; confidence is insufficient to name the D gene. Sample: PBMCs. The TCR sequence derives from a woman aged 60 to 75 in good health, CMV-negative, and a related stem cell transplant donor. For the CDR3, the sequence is CATSRDSATSNTEAFF. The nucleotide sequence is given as TGTGCCACCAGCAGAGATTCGGCGACTAGCAACACTGAAGCTTTCTTT.